One and the same sample provided the 11 T cell receptor beta chains below, sequenced in a study of CD8+ T cells in alopecia areata. Extracted from the samples, RNA was reverse transcribed into cDNA to serve as the sequencing template. Libraries were prepared by immunoSEQ multiplex PCR; TCRdb keeps only in-frame clonotypes and omits some of them. This table has some 180,000 clones, approximately 49% appearing once. The treatment is: oral pan-JAK inhibitor, 5-10 mg twice daily. The sequencing used CD8+ T cells sorted from blood, collected around week 54, from a patient treated with tofacitinib. The origin of the receptors is a human donor with alopecia areata.

The chain combines TRBV7-9 with TRBJ1-4; D gene ambiguous. With 1 base removed from V and 0 bases from J, the gap between germline ends came to 9 bases. This CDR3 region has 16 residues. The germline CDR1 and CDR2 sequences are SEHNR and FQNEAQ (reference sequence). CDR3 nucleotides: TGTGCCAGCAGCTTAGTTCTTACCGCAACTAATGAAAAACTGTTTTTT. This sequence encodes CASSLVLTATNEKLFF.

Turning to this clone: This CDR3 is also generated by other DNA sequences in the sample. The chain combines TRBV30 with TRBJ2-7; perhaps TRBD1 as D (6 bases). From germline, CDR1 is GTSNPN and CDR2 SVGIG (reference sequence). The V and J ends lost 0 bases and 2 bases respectively, with 8 bases between them. The CDR3 consists of 13 residues. This CDR3 reads CAWSVSGAYEQYF. In DNA form, the CDR3 reads TGTGCCTGGAGTGTCTCAGGGGCCTACGAGCAGTACTTC.

The V gene is TRBV2, the J gene TRBJ2-5; the match to TRBD1 covers 10 bases. The junction had 7 bases not matched to a gene; V was cut back by 7 bases and J by 2 bases. Per the germline V gene, CDR1 is SNHLY and CDR2 is FYNNEI. This CDR3 contains 15 residues. This CDR3 is CASKKGTGDQETQYF. The CDR3, as DNA: TGTGCCAGCAAGAAGGGGACAGGGGATCAAGAGACCCAGTACTTC.

The gene calls are TRBV5-1 and TRBJ2-7; D unclear. The V gene's germline CDR1 is SGHRS and CDR2 YFSETQ. The ends were cut back, 4 bases at V and 3 bases at J, with 8 bases in the middle. The CDR3 runs 12 residues. This CDR3 is CASSPGGYEQYF. The CDR3 coding sequence is TGCGCCAGCAGCCCTGGCGGCTACGAGCAGTACTTC.

The chain combines TRBV15 with TRBJ2-2; D ambiguous. The CDR3 loop spans 14 amino acids. Deletions cut 3 bases from V and 0 bases from J, with 5 bases between. Germline V gene lookup returns CDR1 LNHNV and CDR2 YYDKDF (reference sequence). The CDR3 loop reads CATSSGPNTGELFF. The CDR3 nucleotides are TGTGCCACCAGCAGCGGGCCGAACACCGGGGAGCTGTTTTTT.

The chain employs TRBV4-1 and TRBJ2-2; 7 bases are shared with TRBD1. V was pared by 2 bases and J by 2 bases, with 5 bases of the junction left unmatched. The germline CDR1 and CDR2 sequences are MGHRA and YSYEKL. The CDR3 runs 16 residues. DNA for the CDR3: TGCGCCAGCAGCCAATTGGGGACAGTTAACACCGGGGAGCTGTTTTTT. It translates to CASSQLGTVNTGELFF.

To note about this clone: The same CDR3 is also encoded by other DNA sequences in this sample. The chain joins TRBV2 to TRBJ2-7, with TRBD1 matching 8 bases. The CDR3 is 12 residues long. V lost 9 bases and J lost 0; bases outside the gene matches: 1. From germline, CDR1 is SNHLY and CDR2 FYNNEI. CDR3 region: CASTGGSYEQYF. The CDR3 bases are TGTGCCAGTACAGGGGGCTCCTACGAGCAGTACTTC. Full variable domain (rest looked up from reference TRBV2 and TRBJ2-7): EPEVTQTPSHQVTQMGQEVILRCVPISNHLYFYWYRQILGQKVEFLVSFYNNEISEKSEIFDDQFSVERPDGSNFTLKIRSTKLEDSAMYFCASTGGSYEQYFGPGTRLTVT.

The chain joins TRBV5-1 to TRBJ1-2, with D hard to call. The V gene's germline CDR1 is SGHRS and CDR2 YFSETQ. This CDR3 region has 12 residues. V lost 0 bases, J lost 4 bases, and 4 bases lay in between. DNA for the CDR3: TGCGCCAGCAGCTTGGCCAGCTATGGCTACACCTTC. It codes for CASSLASYGYTF. The variable domain in full, with the rest retrieved from reference TRBV5-1 and TRBJ1-2, is KAGVTQTPRYLIKTRGQQVTLSCSPISGHRSVSWYQQTPGQGLQFLFEYFSETQRNKGNFPGRFSGRQFSNSRSEMNVSTLELGDSALYLCASSLASYGYTFGSGTRLTVV.

This clone was counted a few times. The genes are TRBV18 and TRBJ1-2; 9 bases line up with TRBD1. V lost 3 bases to trimming and J lost 2 bases; unmatched junction nucleotides: 4. The CDR3 extends over 15 amino acids. Germline V CDR1 and CDR2: KGHSH, LQKENI. The DNA of the CDR3 is TGTGCCAGCTCACCTAGGACAGGGGTCAACTATGGCTACACCTTC. As protein: CASSPRTGVNYGYTF.

The V and J genes are TRBV7-2 and TRBJ1-4; perhaps TRBD1 as D (5 bases). Germline CDR1 is SGHTA and CDR2 is FQGNSA. This CDR3 contains 13 residues. Trimming left V 3 bases short and J 8 bases short, with 10 bases between. The CDR3 DNA is TGTGCCAGCAGCTTTGGGGCTCGGGAAAAACTGTTTTTT. As protein: CASSFGAREKLFF.

This clone was seen a handful of times. In the same sample, other DNA sequences code for this CDR3. The V gene is TRBV27, the J gene TRBJ2-2; no clear D gene. The V end was cut by 2 bases, the J end by 6 bases, with 4 bases between. This CDR3 spans 12 amino acids. Germline V CDR1 and CDR2: MNHEY, SMNVEV (reference sequence). CDR3 sequence (DNA): TGTGCCAGCAGTTTAATTGCCGGGGAGCTGTTTTTT. It encodes CASSLIAGELFF.